The clone carrying this T cell receptor beta chain was recorded at least ten times. What it recognizes is unknown. These data belong to a study of regulatory T cells in long-lasting Graves disease. Study findings and constraints: The small sample size may have reduced accuracy.

Through Arm-PCR of CDR3 regions and iRepertoire HTBI primers, TCR beta libraries were built. MiXCR was run by TCRdb on the multiplex PCR reads, yielding one entry per CDR3 protein. The data show almost 450,000 distinct CDR3 sequences, roughly 17% seen once. The CDR3 is 15 residues long. Deletions cut 0 bases from V and 8 bases from J, with 14 bases between. From germline, CDR1 is SGHVS and CDR2 FQNEAQ. The time point here: newly diagnosed GD, antithyroid drugs for less than 3 months. PBMC RNA was the source of the TCR library. The data were also submitted as part of a second study, on T cells in Graves' hyperthyroidism and ophthalmopathy. That work states: The blood repertoire included most of the expanded thyroid clonotypes above 0.001.

The sequencing used peripheral blood mononuclear cells (PBMCs), collected at new diagnosis, from a patient treated with antithyroid drugs. The clonotype was recovered from a woman in her twenties or thirties with Graves disease. This chain joins TRBV7-8 and TRBJ2-1; D remains unclear. The CDR3 DNA reads as TGTGCCAGCAGCTTAGCGGCGGTGGTCGGGCATGAGCAGTTCTTC. It translates to CASSLAAVVGHEQFF.